A selection of T cell receptor beta chains follows, all from one sample in a study of cytomegalovirus exposure and HLA in healthy donors. The repertoire was sequenced with immunoSEQ multiplex PCR; TCRdb's copy has only in-frame clones and lacks some. The sample consists of some 130,000 clones, roughly 80% of them appearing once. Source material: PBMCs. Receptors originate from a male donor in good health and CMV-seronegative. Both conserved end residues are part of each CDR3. Each record gives: V gene, J gene, D gene, clone size, CDR3 DNA, CDR3 protein. A D gene is named only where the DNA matches it firmly. Part of the rows lack a size; the others show once, few, many or a class for expanded clones.

TRBV28	TRBJ2-7	NA	NA	TGTGCCAGCAGTTTCTTAGGGGCCTACGAGCAGTACTTC	CASSFLGAYEQYF
TRBV10-3	TRBJ1-1	TRBD1	NA	TGTGCCATCAGTGAAGGACAGGGGTTCCGGACTGAAGCTTTCTTT	CAISEGQGFRTEAFF
TRBV7-9	TRBJ2-1	NA	few	TGTGCCAGCAGTCCGGCGGGACTGGACTACAATGAGCAGTTCTTC	CASSPAGLDYNEQFF
TRBV27	TRBJ1-5	NA	NA	TGTGCCAGCAGTTTATCCTCCACAGGGCTCAATCAGCCCCAGCATTTT	CASSLSSTGLNQPQHF
TRBV7-8	TRBJ1-5	TRBD1	NA	TGTGCCAGCAGCTCGGGACAGGCCAGTGTTCAGCCCCAGCATTTT	CASSSGQASVQPQHF
TRBV7-9	TRBJ2-2	NA	NA	TGTGCCAGCAGCTTGGACAGAGACGGGGAGCTGTTTTTT	CASSLDRDGELFF
TRBV19	TRBJ1-1	NA	NA	TGTGCCAGTAGCAGGATGACCCAAACTGAAGCTTTCTTT	CASSRMTQTEAFF
TRBV2	TRBJ2-7	NA	NA	TGTGCCAGCACAGGTGCCCTCTCCTACGAGCAGTACTTC	CASTGALSYEQYF
TRBV18	TRBJ2-2	NA	NA	TGTGCCAGCTCACCAGCACAGAACACCGGGGAGCTGTTTTTT	CASSPAQNTGELFF
TRBV30	TRBJ1-1	NA	NA	TGTGCCTGGAAGGGGCCCGCTGAAGCTTTCTTT	CAWKGPAEAFF
TRBV19	TRBJ2-3	TRBD1	few	TGTGCCAGTAGCCAGACAGGGATTGCAGATACGCAGTATTTT	CASSQTGIADTQYF
TRBV30	TRBJ1-2	NA	NA	TGTGCCTGCCCCCGGGAGGGCAGCGTTTACTATGGCTACACCTTC	CACPREGSVYYGYTF
TRBV7-2	TRBJ1-4	TRBD1	NA	TGTGCCAGCAGCGGTACCGGGACAGGGTCCGCAAAACTGTTTTTT	CASSGTGTGSAKLFF
TRBV30	TRBJ2-6	NA	NA	TGTGCCTGCCGACTCAGGGCTGGGGCCAACGTCCTGACTTTC	CACRLRAGANVLTF
TRBV5-1	TRBJ2-1	TRBD2	NA	TGCGCCAGCAGCCCGGGACTAGCGGGAGTATTCTACAATGAGCAGTTCTTC	CASSPGLAGVFYNEQFF
TRBV4-1	TRBJ1-2	NA	few	TGCGCCAGCAGCCCGCTGCGGGGCTTTAACTATGGCTACACCTTC	CASSPLRGFNYGYTF
TRBV6-1	TRBJ1-2	TRBD1	NA	TGTGCCAGCAGTGTGGGGACAGGGGGCGCCTACTATGGCTACACCTTC	CASSVGTGGAYYGYTF
TRBV27	TRBJ2-2	NA	once	TGTGCCAGCAGTACCAGGGGTAACACCGGGGAGCCGTTTTTT	CASSTRGNTGEPFF
TRBV7-2	TRBJ2-7	TRBD2	NA	TGTGCCAGCAGCCTTGGGACTAGCGGAGGGAACGAGCAGTACTTC	CASSLGTSGGNEQYF
TRBV6-1	TRBJ2-7	TRBD1	NA	TGTGCCAGCAGAGCAACCGGGACAGGGTGGCACGAGCAGTACTTC	CASRATGTGWHEQYF
TRBV5-1	TRBJ1-1	TRBD1	NA	TGCGCCAGCAGCCCTGACAGGGGCCTGAACACTGAAGCTTTCTTT	CASSPDRGLNTEAFF
TRBV28	TRBJ1-5	TRBD1	NA	TGTGCCAGCAGCCAAGTAGGGGGCCGGGACAATCAGCCCCAGCATTTT	CASSQVGGRDNQPQHF
TRBV5-1	TRBJ2-7	TRBD2	NA	TGCGCCAGCAGCTTAAATTGGGGGTCTAGCGGGGTCTACGAGCAGTACTTC	CASSLNWGSSGVYEQYF
TRBV13	TRBJ1-1	NA	NA	TGTGCCAGCAGCTTGTGGACACCGAACCGGCGGAACACTGAAGCTTTCTTT	CASSLWTPNRRNTEAFF
TRBV27	TRBJ1-1	NA	NA	TGTGCCAGCAGGCCCCCTCTCCGCGGCACTGAAGCTTTCTTT	CASRPPLRGTEAFF
TRBV6-1	TRBJ2-6	NA	once	TGTGCCAGCAAAGCGATAAACTCTGGGGCCAACGTCCTGACTTTC	CASKAINSGANVLTF
TRBV4-3	TRBJ1-2	NA	NA	TGCGCCAGCAGCCAAGAGGCCCCCTGGACTTTATCCTATGGCTACACCTTC	CASSQEAPWTLSYGYTF
TRBV29-1	TRBJ1-1	TRBD1	NA	TGCAGCGTGCTACCTATCAGGGACAGAGGTAGCACTGAAGCTTTCTTT	CSVLPIRDRGSTEAFF
TRBV9	TRBJ2-3	NA	NA	TGTGCCAGCAGCCCTCAGGGGAGTACAGATACGCAGTATTTT	CASSPQGSTDTQYF
TRBV5-1	TRBJ2-1	TRBD2	NA	TGCGCCAGCAGCTGGGCCACAGCGGGAGGGTACAATGAGCAGTTCTTC	CASSWATAGGYNEQFF
TRBV30	TRBJ2-1	NA	NA	TGTGCCTGGATTCGCGATTACTACAATGAGCAGTTCTTC	CAWIRDYYNEQFF
TRBV15	TRBJ2-7	TRBD2	NA	TGTGCCACCAGCAGAGTAGCGGGAGGTTTCGAGCAGTACTTC	CATSRVAGGFEQYF
TRBV29-1	TRBJ2-7	TRBD1	NA	TGCAGCGTTGAAGGGACAGGGCGTTTCGAGCAGTACTTC	CSVEGTGRFEQYF
TRBV18	TRBJ2-6	NA	few	TGTGCCAGCTCACCAGGCCAGGTTGGGGCCAACGGCCTGACTTTC	CASSPGQVGANGLTF
TRBV7-2	TRBJ2-3	TRBD1	NA	TGTGCCAGCAGCGACCCGGGGGACAGGGGTTCCCCAGATACGCAGTATTTT	CASSDPGDRGSPDTQYF
TRBV21-1	TRBJ2-1	NA	NA	TGTGCCAGCAGCAAAGCACCGGGACAGGGTGTGAATGAGCAGTTCTTC	CASSKAPGQGVNEQFF
TRBV15	TRBJ2-2	TRBD1	NA	TGTGCCACCAGCAGATCAGGGACAGGCAAATCCGGGGAGCTGTTTTTT	CATSRSGTGKSGELFF
TRBV4-1	TRBJ2-1	NA	once	TGCGCCAGCAGCCAAGTAATCGGGTCCCTTTACAATGAGCAGTTCTTC	CASSQVIGSLYNEQFF
TRBV19	TRBJ1-4	NA	NA	TGTGCCAGTAGTATAGGTCAGGGGACAACTAATGAAAAACTGTTTTTT	CASSIGQGTTNEKLFF
TRBV4-3	TRBJ2-1	TRBD2	NA	TGCGCCAGCAGCCACGCGAGGCCTAGCGGGGGTAATGAGCAGTTCTTC	CASSHARPSGGNEQFF
TRBV5-1	TRBJ1-2	NA	NA	TGCGCCAGCAGCTTGGACAGCTATGGCTACACCTTC	CASSLDSYGYTF
TRBV19	TRBJ2-3	TRBD1	NA	TGTGCCAGTAGTACGGCCAGGGGGCGGTCAGATACGCAGTATTTT	CASSTARGRSDTQYF
TRBV6-5	TRBJ2-1	TRBD2	NA	TGTGCCAGCAGTAGGTTGGCTAGCGGGGGAAATGAGCAGTTCTTC	CASSRLASGGNEQFF
TRBV2	TRBJ2-3	TRBD1	NA	TGTGCCAGGACCGGGACAGGGTTACATACGCAGTATTTT	CARTGTGLHTQYF
TRBV2	TRBJ1-2	TRBD1	NA	TGTGCCAGCAGTGGATCGACAGGGGGCGTGGGTGGCTACACCTTC	CASSGSTGGVGGYTF
TRBV7-6	TRBJ2-2	TRBD1	NA	TGTGCCAGCAGCTTAGTAGGTACAGGGACAGCTGCGAACACCGGGGAGCTGTTTTTT	CASSLVGTGTAANTGELFF
TRBV30	TRBJ1-5	NA	NA	TGTGCCTGGAGTGTACGAGGGAGAGAGCCCCAGCATTTT	CAWSVRGREPQHF
TRBV9	TRBJ2-1	TRBD1	NA	TGTGCCAGCAGCGTAGGGACAGGGATTGGCGATGAGCAGTTCTTC	CASSVGTGIGDEQFF
TRBV18	TRBJ2-5	NA	once	TGTGCCAGCTCACCCAAGACTGACAGCAAAGAGACCCAGTACTTC	CASSPKTDSKETQYF
TRBV25-1	TRBJ2-7	TRBD1	NA	TGTGCCAGCAGTGACCTGACAGGGACGATCTACTTC	CASSDLTGTIYF
TRBV20-1	TRBJ2-7	NA	NA	TGCAGTGCTTCCCGGTCCTACGAGCAGTACTTC	CSASRSYEQYF